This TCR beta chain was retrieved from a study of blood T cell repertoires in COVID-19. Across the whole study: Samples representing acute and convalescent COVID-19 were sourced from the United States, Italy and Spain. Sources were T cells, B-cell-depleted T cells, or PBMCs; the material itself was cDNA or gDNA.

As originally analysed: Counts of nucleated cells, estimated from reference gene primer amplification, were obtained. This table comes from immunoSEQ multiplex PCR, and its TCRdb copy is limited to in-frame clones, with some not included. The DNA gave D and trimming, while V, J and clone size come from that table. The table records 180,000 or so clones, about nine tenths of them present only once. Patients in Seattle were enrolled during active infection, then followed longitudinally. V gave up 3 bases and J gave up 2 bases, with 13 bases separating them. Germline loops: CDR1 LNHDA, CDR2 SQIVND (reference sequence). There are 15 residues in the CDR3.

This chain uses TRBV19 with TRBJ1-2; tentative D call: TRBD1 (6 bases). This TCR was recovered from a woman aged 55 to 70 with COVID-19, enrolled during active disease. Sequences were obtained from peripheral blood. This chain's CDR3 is CASSIDYRVNYGYTF. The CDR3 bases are TGTGCCAGTAGTATCGATTACAGGGTCAACTATGGCTACACCTTC.